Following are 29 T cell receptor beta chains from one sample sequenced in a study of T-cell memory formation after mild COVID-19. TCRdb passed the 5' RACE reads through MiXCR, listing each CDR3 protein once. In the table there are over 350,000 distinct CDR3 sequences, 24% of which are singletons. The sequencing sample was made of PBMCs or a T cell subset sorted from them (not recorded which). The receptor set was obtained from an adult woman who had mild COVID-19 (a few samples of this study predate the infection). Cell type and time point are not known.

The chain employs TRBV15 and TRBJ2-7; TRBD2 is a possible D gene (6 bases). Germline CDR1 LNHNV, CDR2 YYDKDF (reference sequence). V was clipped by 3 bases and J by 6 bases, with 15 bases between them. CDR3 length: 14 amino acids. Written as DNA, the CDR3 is TGTGCCACCAGCAGGGGAGGTCCTTTGGGCGAGCAGTACTTC. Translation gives CATSRGGPLGEQYF.

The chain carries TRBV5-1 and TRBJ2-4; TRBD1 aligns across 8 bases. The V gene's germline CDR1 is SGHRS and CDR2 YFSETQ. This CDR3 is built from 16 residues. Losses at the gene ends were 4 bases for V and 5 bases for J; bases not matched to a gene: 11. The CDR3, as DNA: TGCGCCAGCAGCGATATATCCGGGACAGGAGAAAACATTCAGTACTTC. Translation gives CASSDISGTGENIQYF. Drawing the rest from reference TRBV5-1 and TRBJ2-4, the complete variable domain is KAGVTQTPRYLIKTRGQQVTLSCSPISGHRSVSWYQQTPGQGLQFLFEYFSETQRNKGNFPGRFSGRQFSNSRSEMNVSTLELGDSALYLCASSDISGTGENIQYFGAGTRLSVL.

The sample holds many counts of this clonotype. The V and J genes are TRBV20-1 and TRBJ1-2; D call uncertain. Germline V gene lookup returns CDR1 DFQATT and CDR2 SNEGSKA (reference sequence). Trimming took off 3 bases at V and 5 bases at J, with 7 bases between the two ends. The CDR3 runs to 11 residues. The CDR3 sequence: CSASPGYGYTF. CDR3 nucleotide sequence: TGCAGTGCTAGCCCCGGATATGGCTACACCTTC.

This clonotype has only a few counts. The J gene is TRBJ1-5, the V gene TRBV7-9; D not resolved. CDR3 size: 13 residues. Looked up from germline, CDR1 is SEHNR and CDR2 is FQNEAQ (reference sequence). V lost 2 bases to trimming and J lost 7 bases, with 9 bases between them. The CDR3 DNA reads TGTGCCAGCAGCTTACTGGACCTCCAGCCCCAGCATTTT. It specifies CASSLLDLQPQHF.

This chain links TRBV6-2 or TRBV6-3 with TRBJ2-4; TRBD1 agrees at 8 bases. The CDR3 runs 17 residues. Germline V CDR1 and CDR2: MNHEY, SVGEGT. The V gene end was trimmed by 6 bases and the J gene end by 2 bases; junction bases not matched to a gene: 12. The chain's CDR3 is CASRGTGWELTKNIQYF. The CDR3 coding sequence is TGTGCCAGCAGAGGGACAGGCTGGGAGTTAACCAAAAACATTCAGTACTTC.

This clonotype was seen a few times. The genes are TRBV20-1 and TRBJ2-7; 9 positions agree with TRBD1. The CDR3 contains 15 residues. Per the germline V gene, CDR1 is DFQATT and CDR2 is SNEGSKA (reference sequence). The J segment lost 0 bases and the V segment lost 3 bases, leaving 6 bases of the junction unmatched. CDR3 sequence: CSARKVTGGSYEQYF. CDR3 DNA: TGCAGTGCTAGGAAAGTGACAGGGGGCTCCTACGAGCAGTACTTC.

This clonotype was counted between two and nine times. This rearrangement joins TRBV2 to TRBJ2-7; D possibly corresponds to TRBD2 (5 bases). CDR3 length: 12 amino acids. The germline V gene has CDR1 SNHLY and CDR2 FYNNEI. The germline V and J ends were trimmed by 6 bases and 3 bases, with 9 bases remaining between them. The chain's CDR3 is CASSAEGYEQYF. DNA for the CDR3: TGTGCCAGCAGCGCCGAGGGCTACGAGCAGTACTTC.

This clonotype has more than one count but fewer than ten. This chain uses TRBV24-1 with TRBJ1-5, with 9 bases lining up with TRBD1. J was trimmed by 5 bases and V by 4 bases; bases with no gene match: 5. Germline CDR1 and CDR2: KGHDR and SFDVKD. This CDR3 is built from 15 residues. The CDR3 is CATSETRQGDQPQHF. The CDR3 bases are TGTGCCACCAGTGAAACTAGACAGGGGGATCAGCCCCAGCATTTT.

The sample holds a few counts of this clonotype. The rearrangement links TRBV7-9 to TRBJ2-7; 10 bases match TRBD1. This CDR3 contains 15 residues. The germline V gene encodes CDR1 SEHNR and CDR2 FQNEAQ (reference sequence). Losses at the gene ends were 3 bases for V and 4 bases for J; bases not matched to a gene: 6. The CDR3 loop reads CASSFPDRGSYEQYF. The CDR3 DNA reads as TGTGCCAGCAGCTTCCCGGACAGGGGGTCATACGAGCAGTACTTC. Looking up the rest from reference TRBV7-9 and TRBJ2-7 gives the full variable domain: DTGVSQNPRHKITKRGQNVTFRCDPISEHNRLYWYRQTLGQGPEFLTYFQNEAQLEKSRLLSDRFSAERPKGSFSTLEIQRTEQGDSAMYLCASSFPDRGSYEQYFGPGTRLTVT.

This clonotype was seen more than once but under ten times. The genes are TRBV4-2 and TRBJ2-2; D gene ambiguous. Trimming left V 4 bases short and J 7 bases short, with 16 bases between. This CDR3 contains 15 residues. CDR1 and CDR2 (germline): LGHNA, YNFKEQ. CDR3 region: CASSPRVDGIGELFF. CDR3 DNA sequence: TGTGCCAGCAGCCCTCGGGTCGATGGGATCGGGGAGCTGTTTTTT.

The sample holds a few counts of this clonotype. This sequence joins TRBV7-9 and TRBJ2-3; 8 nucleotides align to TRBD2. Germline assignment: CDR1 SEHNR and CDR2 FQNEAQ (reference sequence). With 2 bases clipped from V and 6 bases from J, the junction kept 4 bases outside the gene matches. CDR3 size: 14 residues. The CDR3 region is CASSLNGLADTQYF. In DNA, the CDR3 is TGTGCCAGCAGCTTAAACGGACTAGCTGATACGCAGTATTTT.

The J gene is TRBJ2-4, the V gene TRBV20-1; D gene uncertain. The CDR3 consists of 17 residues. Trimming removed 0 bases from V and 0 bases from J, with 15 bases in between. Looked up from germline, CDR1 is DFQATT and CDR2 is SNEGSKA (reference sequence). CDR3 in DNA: TGCAGTGCTAGAGATCCTGGCAGACTTATAGCCAAAAACATTCAGTACTTC. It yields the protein CSARDPGRLIAKNIQYF.

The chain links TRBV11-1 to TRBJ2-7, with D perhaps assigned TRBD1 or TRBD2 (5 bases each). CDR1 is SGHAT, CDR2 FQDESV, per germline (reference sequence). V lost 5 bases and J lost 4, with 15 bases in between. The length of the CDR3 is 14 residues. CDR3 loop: CASSPRDGSYEQYF. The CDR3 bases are TGTGCCAGCAGCCCCAGGGACGGGTCGTACGAGCAGTACTTC. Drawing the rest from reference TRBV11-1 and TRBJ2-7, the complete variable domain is EAEVAQSPRYKITEKSQAVAFWCDPISGHATLYWYRQILGQGPELLVQFQDESVVDDSQLPKDRFSAERLKGVDSTLKIQPAELGDSAMYLCASSPRDGSYEQYFGPGTRLTVT.

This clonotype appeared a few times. CDR3 DNA: TGTGCCAGCAGTTACTCGATCCCCAGCAGGGGAGGTTCATACAATGAGCAGTTCTTC. It yields the protein CASSYSIPSRGGSYNEQFF. The chain joins TRBV6-5 to TRBJ2-1; the D gene could be TRBD1 or TRBD2 (6 bases each). The CDR3 spans 19 residues. The germline CDR1 and CDR2 sequences are MNHEY and SVGAGI. Between the trimmed V and J ends, which lost 0 bases and 4 bases, there was a span of 22 bases.

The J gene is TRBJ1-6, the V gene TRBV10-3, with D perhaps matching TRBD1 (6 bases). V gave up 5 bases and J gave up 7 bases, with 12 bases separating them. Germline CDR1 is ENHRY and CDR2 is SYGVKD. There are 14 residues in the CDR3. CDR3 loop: CAISRDISNSPLHF. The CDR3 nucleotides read TGTGCCATCAGTCGGGACATATCCAATTCACCCCTCCACTTT.

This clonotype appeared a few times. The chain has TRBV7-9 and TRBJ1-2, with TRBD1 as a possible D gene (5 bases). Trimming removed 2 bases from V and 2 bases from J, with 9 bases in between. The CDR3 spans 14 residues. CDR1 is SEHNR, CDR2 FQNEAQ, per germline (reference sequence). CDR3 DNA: TGTGCCAGCAGCTTAATCGAGGGGAACTATGGCTACACCTTC. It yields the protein CASSLIEGNYGYTF.

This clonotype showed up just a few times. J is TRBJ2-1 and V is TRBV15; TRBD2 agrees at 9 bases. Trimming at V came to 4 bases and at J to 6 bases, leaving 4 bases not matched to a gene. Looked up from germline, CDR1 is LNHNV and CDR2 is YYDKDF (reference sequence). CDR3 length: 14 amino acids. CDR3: CATSTSGAGNEQFF. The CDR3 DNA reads TGTGCCACCAGCACTAGCGGGGCCGGCAATGAGCAGTTCTTC.

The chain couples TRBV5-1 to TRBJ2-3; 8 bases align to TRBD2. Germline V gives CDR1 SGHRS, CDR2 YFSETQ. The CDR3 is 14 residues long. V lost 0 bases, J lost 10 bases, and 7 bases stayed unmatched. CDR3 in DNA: TGCGCCAGCAGCTTGGAGCGGGGGCACCTCCCGCAGTATTTT. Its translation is CASSLERGHLPQYF.

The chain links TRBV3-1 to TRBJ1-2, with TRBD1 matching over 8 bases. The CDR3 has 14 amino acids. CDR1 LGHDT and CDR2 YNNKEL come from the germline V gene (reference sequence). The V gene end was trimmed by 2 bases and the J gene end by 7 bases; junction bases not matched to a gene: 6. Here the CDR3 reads CASSQRTRGLGYTF. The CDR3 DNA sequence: TGTGCCAGCAGCCAAAGAACCAGGGGGCTTGGCTACACCTTC.

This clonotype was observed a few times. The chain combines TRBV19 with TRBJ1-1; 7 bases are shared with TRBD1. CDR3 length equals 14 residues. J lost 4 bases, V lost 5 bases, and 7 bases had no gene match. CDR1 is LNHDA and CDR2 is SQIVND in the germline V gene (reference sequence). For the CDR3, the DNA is TGTGCCAGTAGTCCGGGACAGTTCTCCACTGAAGCTTTCTTT. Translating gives CASSPGQFSTEAFF.

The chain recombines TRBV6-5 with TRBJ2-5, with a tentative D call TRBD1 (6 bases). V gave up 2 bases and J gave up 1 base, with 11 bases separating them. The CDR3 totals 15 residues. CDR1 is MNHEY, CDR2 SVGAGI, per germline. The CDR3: CASSYAGQTQETQYF. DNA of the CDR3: TGTGCCAGCAGTTACGCCGGACAGACCCAAGAGACCCAGTACTTC.

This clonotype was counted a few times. CDR3: CASSQDGEKLFF. The DNA for the CDR3 is TGCGCCAGCAGCCAAGATGGAGAAAAACTGTTTTTT. The rearrangement links TRBV4-1 to TRBJ1-4; D ambiguous. V lost 0 bases and J lost 8, with 4 bases in between. This CDR3 has 12 amino acids. Germline-derived CDR1 and CDR2 are MGHRA and YSYEKL.

The CDR3 DNA reads as TGTGCCAGCAGCTTAATCCCCTCTAGCGGGAGGGGAGGGGTGAATGAGCAGTTCTTC. It yields the protein CASSLIPSSGRGGVNEQFF. The chain is built from TRBV7-9 and TRBJ2-1; 12 positions agree with TRBD2. CDR1 and CDR2 (germline): SEHNR, FQNEAQ (reference sequence). J was trimmed by 7 bases and V by 2 bases; bases with no gene match: 15. The CDR3 consists of 19 residues. Using reference TRBV7-9 and TRBJ2-1 for the parts outside the CDR3, the full variable domain is DTGVSQNPRHKITKRGQNVTFRCDPISEHNRLYWYRQTLGQGPEFLTYFQNEAQLEKSRLLSDRFSAERPKGSFSTLEIQRTEQGDSAMYLCASSLIPSSGRGGVNEQFFGPGTRLTVL.

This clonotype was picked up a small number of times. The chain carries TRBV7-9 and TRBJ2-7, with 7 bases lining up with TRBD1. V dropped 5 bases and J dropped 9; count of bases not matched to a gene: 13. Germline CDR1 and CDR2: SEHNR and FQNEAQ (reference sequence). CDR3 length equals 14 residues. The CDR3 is CASSPSLTRDRQYF. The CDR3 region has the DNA TGTGCCAGCAGCCCCTCGTTGACCCGGGACAGGCAGTACTTC.

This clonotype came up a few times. DNA of the CDR3: TGTGCCAGCAGCCCTCGCCCAGATAGCGGGAGGGATGGGGAGCAGTTCTTC. Translated: CASSPRPDSGRDGEQFF. The genes are TRBV11-2 and TRBJ2-1; the match to TRBD2 covers 11 bases. Germline V gene sequence: CDR1 SGHAT, CDR2 FQNNGV. There are 17 residues in the CDR3. J gave up 10 bases and V 5 bases, and 16 bases lay outside the gene matches.

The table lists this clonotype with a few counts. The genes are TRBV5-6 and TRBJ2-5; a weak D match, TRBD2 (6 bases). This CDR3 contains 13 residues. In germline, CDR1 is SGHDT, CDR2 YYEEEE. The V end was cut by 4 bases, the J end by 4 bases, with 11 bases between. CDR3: CASSPGLRETQYF. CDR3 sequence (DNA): TGTGCCAGCAGCCCGGGACTCCGAGAGACCCAGTACTTC.

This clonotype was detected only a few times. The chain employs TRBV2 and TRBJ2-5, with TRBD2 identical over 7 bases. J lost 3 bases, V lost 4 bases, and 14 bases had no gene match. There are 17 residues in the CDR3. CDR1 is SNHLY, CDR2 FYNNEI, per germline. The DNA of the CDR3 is TGTGCCAGCAGTGTGCATCTTCGACTAGCAGGCGAAGAGACCCAGTACTTC. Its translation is CASSVHLRLAGEETQYF.

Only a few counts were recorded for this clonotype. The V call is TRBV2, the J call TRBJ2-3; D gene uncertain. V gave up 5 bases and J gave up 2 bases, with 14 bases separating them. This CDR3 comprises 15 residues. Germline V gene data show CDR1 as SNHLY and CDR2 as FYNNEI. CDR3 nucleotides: TGTGCCAGCAGTCAATACAGCTCCCCCACAGATACGCAGTATTTT. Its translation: CASSQYSSPTDTQYF.

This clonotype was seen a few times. The CDR3 coding sequence is TGTGCCAGCAGCTTATCAGGGGGCAGGGTCAGAGCTTTCTTT. Translating gives CASSLSGGRVRAFF. The chain uses TRBV7-9 and TRBJ1-1, with 8 nucleotides matching TRBD1. V shed 2 bases, J shed 10 bases, and the junction held 9 bases outside the gene matches. This CDR3 has 14 residues. The germline V gene has CDR1 SEHNR and CDR2 FQNEAQ (reference sequence).